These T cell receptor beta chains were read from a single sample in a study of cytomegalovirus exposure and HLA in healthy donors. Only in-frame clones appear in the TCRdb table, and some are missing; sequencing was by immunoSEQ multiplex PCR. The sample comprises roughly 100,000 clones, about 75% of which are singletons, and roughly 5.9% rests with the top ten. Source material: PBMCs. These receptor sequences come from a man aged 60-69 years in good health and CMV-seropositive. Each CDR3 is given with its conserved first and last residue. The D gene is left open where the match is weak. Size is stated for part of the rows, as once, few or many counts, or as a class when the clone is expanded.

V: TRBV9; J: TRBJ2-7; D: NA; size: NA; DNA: TGTGCCAGCAGCGCCGTGGCATACCGCTCCGAGCAGTACTTC; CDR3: CASSAVAYRSEQYF
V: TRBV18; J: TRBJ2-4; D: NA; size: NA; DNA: TGTGCCAGCTCACCTATCCAGGGGAGTCAAAGCATTCAGTACTTC; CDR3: CASSPIQGSQSIQYF
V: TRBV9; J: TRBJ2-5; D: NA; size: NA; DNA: TGTGCCAGCGGAGGAAACCAAGAGACCCAGTACTTC; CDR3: CASGGNQETQYF
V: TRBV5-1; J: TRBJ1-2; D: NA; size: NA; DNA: TGCGCCAGCAGCCAAACGGGATTCTATGGCTACACCTTC; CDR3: CASSQTGFYGYTF
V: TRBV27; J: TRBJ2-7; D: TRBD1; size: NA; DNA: TGTGCCAGCAGTTTCCGGACAGGGGGGACCTACGAGCAGTACTTC; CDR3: CASSFRTGGTYEQYF
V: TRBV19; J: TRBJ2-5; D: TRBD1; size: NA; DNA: TGTGCCAGTAGTCAGGGGACAGGGGGTAAGGCGGAGACCCAGTACTTC; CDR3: CASSQGTGGKAETQYF
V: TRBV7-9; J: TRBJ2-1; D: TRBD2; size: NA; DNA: TGTGCCAGCAGCCTCCCCTCTTCCGGGACTAGCGGCTACAATGAGCAGTTCTTC; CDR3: CASSLPSSGTSGYNEQFF
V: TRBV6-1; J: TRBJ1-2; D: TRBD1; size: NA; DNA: TGTGCCAGCAGAGAACAGGGGGCGTATGGCTACACCTTC; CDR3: CASREQGAYGYTF
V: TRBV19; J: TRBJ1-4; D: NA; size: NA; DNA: TGTGCCAGTAGTATTTCCGGGTCTAATGAAAAACTGTTTTTT; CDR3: CASSISGSNEKLFF
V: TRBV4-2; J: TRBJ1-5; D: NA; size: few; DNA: TGTGCCAGCAGCCAAGCATACAGGGTCAATCAGCCCCAGCATTTT; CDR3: CASSQAYRVNQPQHF
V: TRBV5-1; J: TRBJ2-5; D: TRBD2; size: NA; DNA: TGCGCCAGCAGCTTGGGGCTAGCGGGGGGAGAGACCCAGTACTTC; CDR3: CASSLGLAGGETQYF
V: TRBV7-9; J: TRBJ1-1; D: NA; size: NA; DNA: TGTGCCAGCAGCTTAGTAGAGGTTAACACTGAAGCTTTCTTT; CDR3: CASSLVEVNTEAFF
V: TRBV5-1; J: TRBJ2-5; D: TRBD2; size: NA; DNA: TGCGCCAGCAGCCGGGGACTAGCGGGGGGGATCCAAGAGACCCAGTACTTC; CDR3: CASSRGLAGGIQETQYF
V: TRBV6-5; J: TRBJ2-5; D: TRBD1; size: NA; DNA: TGTGCCAGCAGTTACCTGACAGGGGAGACCCAGTACTTC; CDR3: CASSYLTGETQYF
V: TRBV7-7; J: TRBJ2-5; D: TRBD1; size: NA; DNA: TGTGCCAGCAGCTTAGGGACAGGGTGGCAAGAGACCCAGTACTTC; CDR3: CASSLGTGWQETQYF
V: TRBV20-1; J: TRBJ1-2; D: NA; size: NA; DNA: TGCAGTGCTTATGACAGCTATGGCTACACCTTC; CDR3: CSAYDSYGYTF
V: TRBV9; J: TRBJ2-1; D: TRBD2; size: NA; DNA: TGTGCCAGCAGCGTAACGAGCGGGGGGTTCCCGAGCTCCTACAATGAGCAGTTCTTC; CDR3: CASSVTSGGFPSSYNEQFF
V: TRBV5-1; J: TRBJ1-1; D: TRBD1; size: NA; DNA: TGTGCCAGCAGACCAGGACAGGGGGGCACTGAAGCTTTCTTT; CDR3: CASRPGQGGTEAFF
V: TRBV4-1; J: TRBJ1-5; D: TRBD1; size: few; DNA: TGCGCCAGCTCCGACAGGGGACGTAATCAGCCCCAGCATTTT; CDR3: CASSDRGRNQPQHF
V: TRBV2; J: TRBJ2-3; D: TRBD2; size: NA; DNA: TGTGCCAGCAGGGCGGGGGGGCCAGATACGCAGTATTTT; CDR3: CASRAGGPDTQYF
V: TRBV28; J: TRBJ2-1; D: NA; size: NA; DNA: TGTGCCAGCAGTCCCTCGTACAATGAGCAGTTCTTC; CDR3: CASSPSYNEQFF
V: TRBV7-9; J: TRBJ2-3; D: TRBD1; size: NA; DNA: TGTGCCAGCAGCGCCGGGACAGGGAGCACAGATACGCAGTATTTT; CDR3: CASSAGTGSTDTQYF
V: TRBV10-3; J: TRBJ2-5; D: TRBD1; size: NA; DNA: TGTGCCATCAGCCGGGACAGGAGCCAAGAGACCCAGTACTTC; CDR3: CAISRDRSQETQYF
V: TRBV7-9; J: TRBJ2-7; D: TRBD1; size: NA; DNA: TGTGCCAGCAGCTGGCGACAGGGGATTAGTTACGAGCAGTACTTC; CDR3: CASSWRQGISYEQYF
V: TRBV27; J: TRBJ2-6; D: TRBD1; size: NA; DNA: TGTGCCAGCAGTCCAGCCGGGACAGGGGGGTTCGGGGCCAACGTCCTGACTTTC; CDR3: CASSPAGTGGFGANVLTF
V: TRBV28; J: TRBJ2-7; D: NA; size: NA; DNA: TGTGCCAGCAGCTCTGGGACATCGAGAAGGTACGAGCAGTACTTC; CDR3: CASSSGTSRRYEQYF
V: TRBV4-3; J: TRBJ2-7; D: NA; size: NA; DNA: TGCGCCAGCAGCCAAGAAAGGGGGGGGTACGAGCAGTACTTC; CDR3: CASSQERGGYEQYF
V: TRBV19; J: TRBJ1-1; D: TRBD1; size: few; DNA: TGTGCCATTTCGCCGGGACAGGGGTGGACTGAAGCTTTCTTT; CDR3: CAISPGQGWTEAFF
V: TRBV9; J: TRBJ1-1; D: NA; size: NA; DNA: TGTGCCAGCAGCCGGGGTCAGGGGACGGACACTGAAGCTTTCTTT; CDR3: CASSRGQGTDTEAFF
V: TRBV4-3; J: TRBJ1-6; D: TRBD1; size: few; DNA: TGCGCCAGCAGCCAAGAAAGGACAGGGAGGGTCTATGGTTCACCCCTCCACTTT; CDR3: CASSQERTGRVYGSPLHF
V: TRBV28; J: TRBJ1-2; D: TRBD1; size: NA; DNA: TGTGCCAGCGTCCATGGACAGGACTTCTATGGCTACACCTTC; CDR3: CASVHGQDFYGYTF
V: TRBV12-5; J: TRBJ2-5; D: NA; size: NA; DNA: TGTGCAGCGGGTGACCTACATCAAGAGACCCAGTACTTC; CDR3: CAAGDLHQETQYF
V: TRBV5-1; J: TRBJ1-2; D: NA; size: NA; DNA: TGCGCCAGCCGGGACTCCGACTATGGCTACACCTTC; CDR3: CASRDSDYGYTF
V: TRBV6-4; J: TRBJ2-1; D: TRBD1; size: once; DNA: TGTGCCAGCAGCGACAGGGGAAATGAGCAGTTCTTC; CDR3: CASSDRGNEQFF
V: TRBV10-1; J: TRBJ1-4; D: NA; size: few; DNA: TGCGCCACCACAGGACCAACTAATGAAAAACTGTTTTTT; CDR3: CATTGPTNEKLFF
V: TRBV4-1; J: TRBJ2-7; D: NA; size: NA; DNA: TGCGCCAGCAGCCAGTTACAGGGCGGAACCTACGAGCAGTACTTC; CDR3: CASSQLQGGTYEQYF
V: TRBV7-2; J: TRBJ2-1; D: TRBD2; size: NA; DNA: TGTGCCAGCAGCGACATCACCGGGACTAGGGGCAATGAGCAGTTCTTC; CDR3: CASSDITGTRGNEQFF
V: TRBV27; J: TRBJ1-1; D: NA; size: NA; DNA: TGTGCCAGCACTCGAGGGGGGGATGTGGTTCGGGCCAGCACTGAAGCTTTCTTT; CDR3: CASTRGGDVVRASTEAFF
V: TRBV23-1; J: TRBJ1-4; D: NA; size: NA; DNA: TGCGCCGGCGGGGCAACTAATGAAAAACTGTTTTTT; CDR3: CAGGATNEKLFF
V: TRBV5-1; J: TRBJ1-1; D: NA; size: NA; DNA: TGCGCCAGCAGGACAGGACTTACTGAAGCTTTCTTT; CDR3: CASRTGLTEAFF
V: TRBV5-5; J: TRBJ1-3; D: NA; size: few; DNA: TGTGCCAGCAGCTTGGGGGGGGGCACCAGCTCTGGAAACACCATATATTTT; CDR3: CASSLGGGTSSGNTIYF
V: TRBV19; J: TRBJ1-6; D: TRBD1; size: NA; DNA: TGTGCCAGTAGTACGTTACAGGGGGCGGAATCACCCCTCCACTTT; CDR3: CASSTLQGAESPLHF
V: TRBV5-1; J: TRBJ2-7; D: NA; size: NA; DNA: TGCGCCAGCAGCTTGGTAAGGCCACCGGGGGAGCAGTACTTC; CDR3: CASSLVRPPGEQYF
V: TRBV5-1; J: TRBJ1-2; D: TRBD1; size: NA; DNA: TGCGCCAGCAGTTCGGGACAGATCTATGGCTACACCTTC; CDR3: CASSSGQIYGYTF
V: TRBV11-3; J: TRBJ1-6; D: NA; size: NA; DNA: TGTGCCAGCAGCTTAGATCAGGAGGTAAGCTCCTATAATTCACCCCTCCACTTT; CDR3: CASSLDQEVSSYNSPLHF
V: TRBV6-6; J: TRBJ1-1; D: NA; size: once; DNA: TGTGCCAGCAGTTACCAGGGGAGCACTGAAGCTTTCTTT; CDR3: CASSYQGSTEAFF
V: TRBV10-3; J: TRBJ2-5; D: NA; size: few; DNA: TGTGCCATCAGTGGGAACAGGGAAGAGACCCAGTACTTC; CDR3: CAISGNREETQYF
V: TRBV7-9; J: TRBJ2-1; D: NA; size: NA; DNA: TGTTCCAGCAGTTTCAGGATCGATGAGCAGTTCTTC; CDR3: CSSSFRIDEQFF
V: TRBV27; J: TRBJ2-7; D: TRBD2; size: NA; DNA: TGTGCCAGCAGTTTCCCGGGGGGGGGTGGGAACGAGCAGTACTTC; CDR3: CASSFPGGGGNEQYF
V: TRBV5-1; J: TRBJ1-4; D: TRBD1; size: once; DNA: TGCGCCAGCAGCTTGGGGGCAGGGGGCAAGGAAAAACTGTTTTTT; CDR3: CASSLGAGGKEKLFF
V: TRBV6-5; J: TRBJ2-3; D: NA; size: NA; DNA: TGTGCCAGCAGTTACTCGCCAGGCGATACGCAGTATTTT; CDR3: CASSYSPGDTQYF
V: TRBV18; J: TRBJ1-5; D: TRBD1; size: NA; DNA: TGTGCCAGCTCACCGGCCGGGACAGCAAACAATCAGCCCCAGCATTTT; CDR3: CASSPAGTANNQPQHF
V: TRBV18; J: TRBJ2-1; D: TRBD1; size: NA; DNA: TGTGCCAGCTCACCATCCAGGGGGAAACCCTACAATGAGCAGTTCTTC; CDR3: CASSPSRGKPYNEQFF
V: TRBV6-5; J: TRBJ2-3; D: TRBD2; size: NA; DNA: TGTGCCAGCAGTTACTCTAGCGGGGGCACAGATACGCAGTATTTT; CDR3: CASSYSSGGTDTQYF
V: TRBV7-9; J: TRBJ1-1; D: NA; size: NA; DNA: TGTGCCAGCAGCTTAATACCAGTGAACACTGAAGCTTTCTTT; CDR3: CASSLIPVNTEAFF
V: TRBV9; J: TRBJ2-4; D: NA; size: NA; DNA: TGTGCCAGCAGCGCTTGGGGGCTGTTGTACTTC; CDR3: CASSAWGLLYF
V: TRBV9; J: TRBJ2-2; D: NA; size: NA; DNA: TGTGCCAGCAGCGTAAGACTGTCCACCGGGGAGCTGTTTTTT; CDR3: CASSVRLSTGELFF
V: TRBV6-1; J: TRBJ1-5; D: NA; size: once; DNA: TGTGCCAGCAGCTCCCGGGGGGCCATACTTGAGCCCCAGCATTTT; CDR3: CASSSRGAILEPQHF